Listed below are T cell receptor beta chains from one sample, sequenced in a study of blood T cell repertoires in COVID-19. The data were produced by immunoSEQ multiplex PCR, yet TCRdb's version contains in-frame clones alone and is incomplete. The sample consists of about 250,000 clones, more than 85% of them appearing once. Sequenced: PBMCs or T cells enriched from blood (not recorded which). The receptors here all came from a woman aged 45-65 years who had recovered from COVID-19. The CDR3 runs from the conserved cysteine through the conserved F or W. The order of the fields is clone size, D gene, J gene, V gene, CDR3 protein, CDR3 DNA. D genes are given only for firm matches. Rows may omit the clone size; those that give it use once, few, many or a size class.

>-|-|TRBJ1-1|TRBV5-4
CASSHLGANTEAFF
TGTGCCAGCAGCCACCTGGGGGCAAACACTGAAGCTTTCTTT
>once|-|TRBJ1-1|TRBV7-2
CASSVDTGKNTEAFF
TGTGCCAGCAGCGTTGATACAGGAAAGAACACTGAAGCTTTCTTT
>-|TRBD1|TRBJ1-1|TRBV10-3
CAISAQERTGVNTEAFF
TGTGCCATCAGTGCTCAGGAGAGGACAGGAGTAAACACTGAAGCTTTCTTT
>-|-|TRBJ2-2|TRBV27
CASRRTENTGELFF
TGTGCCAGCAGACGGACAGAGAACACCGGGGAGCTGTTTTTT
>-|-|TRBJ1-1|TRBV7-9
CASSPDSPPEAFF
TGTGCCAGCAGCCCTGACAGTCCCCCTGAAGCTTTCTTT
>once|-|TRBJ2-1|TRBV6-5
CASTYWYEGNEQFF
TGTGCCAGCACGTACTGGTACGAGGGAAATGAGCAGTTCTTC
>-|-|TRBJ1-5|TRBV28
CASRKNRVGGLQPQHF
TGTGCCAGCAGAAAGAACAGGGTGGGGGGGCTTCAGCCCCAGCATTTT
>-|-|TRBJ2-1|TRBV11-1
CASSLFYSQGEQFF
TGTGCCAGCAGCTTATTCTACAGTCAGGGCGAGCAGTTCTTC
>-|TRBD2|TRBJ2-3|TRBV4-2
CASSQELAGGDTDTQYF
TGTGCCAGCAGCCAAGAACTAGCGGGAGGTGACACAGATACGCAGTATTTT
>once|-|TRBJ2-7|TRBV27
CASSFNDRLFEQYF
TGTGCCAGCAGTTTTAACGACAGGTTGTTCGAGCAGTACTTC
>-|-|TRBJ1-6|TRBV28
CASSLVQAPYNSPLHF
TGTGCCAGCAGTTTGGTCCAGGCACCATATAATTCACCCCTCCACTTT
>-|-|TRBJ1-5|TRBV6-5
CASSRGGGYQPQHF
TGTGCCAGCAGTCGGGGTGGAGGCTATCAGCCCCAGCATTTT
>once|-|TRBJ1-2|TRBV11-2
CASSFFSSRYGYTF
TGTGCCAGCAGCTTTTTCTCTTCTCGGTATGGCTACACCTTC
>-|TRBD2|TRBJ2-4|TRBV3-1/TRBV3-2
CASSLQTSGERNIQYF
TGTGCCAGCAGCCTCCAGACTAGCGGGGAACGAAACATTCAGTACTTC
>-|-|TRBJ2-1|TRBV5-8
CASSLAARGSNEQFF
TGTGCCAGCAGCTTGGCCGCTCGGGGTAGCAATGAGCAGTTCTTC
>once|-|TRBJ2-7|TRBV3-1/TRBV3-2
CASSQMGYPAPEQYF
TGTGCCAGCAGCCAAATGGGCTACCCGGCGCCCGAGCAGTACTTC
>once|-|TRBJ1-4|TRBV5-1
CASRQGEEKLFF
TGCGCCAGCAGACAGGGCGAAGAAAAACTGTTTTTT
>once|TRBD2|TRBJ2-1|TRBV27
CASSLLAGFDEQFF
TGTGCCAGCAGTTTACTAGCGGGATTCGATGAGCAGTTCTTC
>-|TRBD1|TRBJ2-3|TRBV5-1
CASSLITGGIDTQYF
TGCGCCAGCAGCTTGATCACAGGGGGCATAGATACGCAGTATTTT
>-|TRBD2|TRBJ2-5|TRBV6-5
CASSPTSGKETQYF
TGTGCCAGCAGTCCGACTAGCGGGAAGGAGACCCAGTACTTC
>-|-|TRBJ1-1|TRBV30
CAWSVRGNTEAFF
TGTGCCTGGAGTGTTAGGGGGAACACTGAAGCTTTCTTT
>-|-|TRBJ1-4|TRBV7-9
CASSPAGLEKLFF
TGTGCCAGCAGCCCAGCAGGTCTTGAAAAACTGTTTTTT
>-|TRBD2|TRBJ2-3|TRBV7-3
CASAQLATTDTQYF
TGTGCCAGCGCCCAACTAGCGACCACAGATACGCAGTATTTT
>once|-|TRBJ2-6|TRBV6-5
CASIHRAGANVLTF
TGTGCCAGCATTCACAGGGCTGGGGCCAACGTCCTGACTTTC
>-|TRBD1|TRBJ1-1|TRBV5-1
CASSLAGTGYLNTEAFF
TGCGCCAGCAGCTTGGCCGGGACAGGGTACCTGAACACTGAAGCTTTCTTT
>-|-|TRBJ1-4|TRBV12-5
CASGLGDRNEKLFF
TGTGCTAGTGGTTTGGGCGACAGAAATGAAAAACTGTTTTTT
>-|-|TRBJ2-2|TRBV28
CASTRQANTGELFF
TGTGCCAGCACCCGACAGGCAAACACCGGGGAGCTGTTTTTT
>few|-|TRBJ2-7|TRBV5-4
CASSSADAYEQYF
TGTGCCAGCAGCTCAGCGGACGCCTACGAGCAGTACTTC
>-|-|TRBJ1-1|TRBV28
CASVDRNTEAFF
TGTGCCAGTGTAGACAGGAACACTGAAGCTTTCTTT
>-|TRBD1|TRBJ1-1|TRBV7-8
CASSPRTGRNTEAFF
TGTGCCAGCAGCCCCCGGACAGGCAGGAACACTGAAGCTTTCTTT
>-|TRBD2|TRBJ2-2|TRBV7-2
CASSELAGRTGELFF
TGTGCCAGCAGCGAGCTAGCGGGACGTACCGGGGAGCTGTTTTTT
>-|-|TRBJ2-7|TRBV21-1
CASSPKGPTGYEQYF
TGTGCCAGCAGTCCAAAGGGACCAACAGGGTACGAGCAGTACTTC
>-|-|TRBJ1-6|TRBV19
CASKQGDSPLHF
TGTGCCAGTAAACAGGGTGATTCACCCCTCCACTTT
>-|TRBD2|TRBJ2-1|TRBV5-4
CASSKSGSSYNEQFF
TGTGCCAGCAGTAAGAGCGGGAGCTCCTACAATGAGCAGTTCTTC
>-|TRBD2|TRBJ2-3|TRBV3-1/TRBV3-2
CASKILPGLAGPGSTDTQYF
TGTGCCAGCAAAATACTACCGGGACTAGCGGGACCGGGTAGCACAGATACGCAGTATTTT
>-|-|TRBJ2-1|TRBV19
CASRYYNEQFF
TGTGCCAGTAGATATTACAATGAGCAGTTCTTC
>-|-|TRBJ1-1|TRBV7-9
CASSQDTNTEAFF
TGTGCCAGCAGCCAGGACACGAACACTGAAGCTTTCTTT
>-|TRBD1|TRBJ2-7|TRBV18
CASSVGQGGYEQYF
TGTGCCAGCTCAGTGGGACAGGGCGGATACGAGCAGTACTTC
>-|-|TRBJ2-5|TRBV24-1
CATSDVKKETQYF
TGTGCCACCAGTGATGTAAAAAAAGAGACCCAGTACTTC
>-|TRBD1|TRBJ1-1|TRBV5-4
CASSTETGRSTEAFF
TGTGCCAGCAGCACGGAGACAGGGAGGTCCACTGAAGCTTTCTTT
>-|TRBD2|TRBJ2-1|TRBV4-1
CASTLTSGRGNEQFF
TGCGCCAGCACCCTAACTAGCGGGAGAGGCAATGAGCAGTTCTTC
>once|TRBD1|TRBJ2-4|TRBV4-2
CASSQEDREDIQYF
TGTGCCAGCAGCCAGGAAGACAGGGAAGACATTCAGTACTTC
>-|TRBD1|TRBJ1-2|TRBV2
CASSEDRVGYTF
TGTGCCAGCAGTGAGGACAGGGTTGGCTACACCTTC
>-|-|TRBJ2-3|TRBV29-1
CSAGGSYTDTQYF
TGCAGCGCCGGAGGGAGTTACACAGATACGCAGTATTTT
>once|-|TRBJ1-1|TRBV5-4
CASSLSLAQQNTEAFF
TGTGCCAGCAGCTTATCCCTTGCCCAACAGAACACTGAAGCTTTCTTT
>-|TRBD1|TRBJ1-4|TRBV3-1/TRBV3-2
CASSQRGQTNEKLFF
TGTGCCAGCAGCCAGAGGGGGCAAACTAATGAAAAACTGTTTTTT
>-|TRBD2|TRBJ2-2|TRBV3-1/TRBV3-2
CASSQILTPRRTSGSMGTGELFF
TGTGCCAGCAGCCAAATCCTTACACCACGTAGGACTAGCGGGAGCATGGGCACCGGGGAGCTGTTTTTT
>-|-|TRBJ2-2|TRBV2
CASRPSENTGELFF
TGTGCCAGCAGACCTAGCGAGAACACCGGGGAGCTGTTTTTT
>-|TRBD1|TRBJ2-3|TRBV5-5
CASSLIPGTGTTTDTQYF
TGTGCCAGCAGCTTGATTCCAGGGACAGGCACAACCACAGATACGCAGTATTTT
>-|-|TRBJ2-1|TRBV24-1
CATSDQSTQAEQFF
TGTGCCACCAGTGATCAGAGTACTCAGGCTGAGCAGTTCTTC
>-|-|TRBJ2-2|TRBV14
CASSQEFVNTGELFF
TGTGCCAGCAGCCAAGAGTTCGTTAACACCGGGGAGCTGTTTTTT
>-|-|TRBJ2-7|TRBV9
CASSPTGYYEQYF
TGTGCCAGCAGCCCTACAGGGTACTACGAGCAGTACTTC
>-|-|TRBJ1-1|TRBV7-9
CASSLAVRNGAFF
TGTGCCAGCAGCTTAGCGGTACGCAACGGGGCTTTCTTT
>once|-|TRBJ2-7|TRBV7-2
CASRNRDLSYEQYF
TGTGCCAGCAGAAACAGGGATCTCTCCTACGAGCAGTACTTC
>many|TRBD2|TRBJ2-3|TRBV11-2
CASSLREGGADTQYF
TGTGCCAGCAGCTTACGGGAGGGGGGTGCAGATACGCAGTATTTT
>once|-|TRBJ1-2|TRBV25-1
CASRAWAGDYGYTF
TGTGCCAGCAGAGCTTGGGCCGGCGACTATGGCTACACCTTC
>-|-|TRBJ2-3|TRBV24-1
CATSDFRGFGYTQYF
TGTGCCACCAGTGATTTCCGGGGTTTCGGTTATACGCAGTATTTT